Sequencing of this TCR beta chain was carried out in a study of radiotherapy plus CTLA-4 blockade in lung cancer listed by TCRdb under 2018. For context, the study as a whole: Objective responses were observed in approximately 19% of enrolled patients, and disease control was achieved in around 28%. Broader findings and caveats from the paper: The strongest predictors of response were reported to be early dynamic shifts in blood T cell clones along with a rise in serum interferon-beta following radiation. After treatment with radiotherapy and ipilimumab, TCR clones that originated in tumors expanded in peripheral blood.

As regards this clone: Its target antigen remains unknown. The record has no base qualities; no much larger clone is one base away.

The CDR3 contains 18 residues, cysteine and phenylalanine counted. The entry retains the CDR3 DNA only, 54 bases that are in frame from base 1. V is cut back by 4 bases and J by 0 bases, with 10 bases in the junction unmatched. Based on the germline V gene, the CDR1 and CDR2 sequences are SGHDT and YYEEEE. In this study, focal radiation therapy paired with CTLA-4 blockade (ipilimumab) was tested in patients who had chemo-refractory metastatic non-small-cell lung cancer. The library was generated by the immunoSEQ multiplex PCR assay. This is the immuneACCESS table as TCRdb keeps it, with only in-frame sequences that have V and J called. A part of the clones is gone; compared with another copy, unresolved V genes explain less than half, and the rest is unexplained. The sample table shows 60,000 to 65,000 clones, and roughly 80% are seen once. The ten top clones hold 4% to 5% of the sample.

Sequences were derived from peripheral blood, sampled from a patient treated with radiotherapy plus ipilimumab. The rearranged segments are TRBV5-6 and TRBJ2-6, with 7 bases aligning to TRBD2. This TCR was recovered from a human donor with non-small cell lung cancer who had a complete response to radiotherapy plus ipilimumab. The CDR3 region reads CASSTGGSWDSGANVLTF. The nucleotides are TGTGCCAGCAGCACCGGCGGGAGTTGGGACTCTGGGGCCAACGTCCTGACTTTC. The reference TRBV5-6 and TRBJ2-6 proteins fill in what lies around the CDR3, so the full variable domain reads DAGVTQSPTHLIKTRGQQVTLRCSPKSGHDTVSWYQQALGQGPQFIFQYYEEEERQRGNFPDRFSGHQFPNYSSELNVNALLLGDSALYLCASSTGGSWDSGANVLTFGAGSRLTVL.